One and the same sample provided the 32 T cell receptor beta chains below, sequenced in a study of blood T cell repertoires in COVID-19. Repertoires were generated with immunoSEQ multiplex PCR, while TCRdb's copy carries only in-frame clones and drops some. The sample holds roughly 45,000 clones, more than 75% seen once. Sequencing was carried out using peripheral blood. These receptors originate from a woman aged 55-70 years with acute or convalescent COVID-19.

The table lists this clone with a count of one. This chain joins TRBV5-1 and TRBJ2-4; D may be TRBD2 (6 bases). The CDR3 runs 13 residues. Looked up from germline, CDR1 is SGHRS and CDR2 is YFSETQ. V lost 4 bases to trimming and J lost 5 bases, with 10 bases between them. CDR3 sequence (DNA): TGCGCCAGCAGCCGAGGAGGGGAAAACATTCAGTACTTC. This codes for CASSRGGENIQYF.

The chain recombines TRBV2 with TRBJ1-1; the D gene is possibly TRBD1 (5 bases). V was trimmed by 3 bases and J by 1 base, leaving 15 bases between them. There are 16 residues in the CDR3. In germline, CDR1 is SNHLY, CDR2 FYNNEI. DNA of the CDR3: TGTGCCAGCAGTGAGGGACTCTTGAGGGGGAACACTGAAGCTTTCTTT. Translation gives CASSEGLLRGNTEAFF.

This clone appeared a single time. CDR3 sequence reads: CASSLGLAVYEQYF. The CDR3 DNA reads TGTGCCAGCAGCTTAGGTCTAGCGGTCTACGAGCAGTACTTC. The V gene is TRBV7-2, the J gene TRBJ2-7; TRBD2 aligns across 7 bases. Germline CDR1 is SGHTA and CDR2 is FQGNSA. The CDR3 loop spans 14 amino acids. Losses at the gene ends were 1 base for V and 3 bases for J; bases not matched to a gene: 3. The full variable domain, in which reference TRBV7-2 and TRBJ2-7 provide the parts outside the CDR3, is GAGVSQSPSNKVTEKGKDVELRCDPISGHTALYWYRQSLGQGLEFLIYFQGNSAPDKSGLPSDRFSAERTGGSVSTLTIQRTQQEDSAVYLCASSLGLAVYEQYFGPGTRLTVT.

This chain uses TRBV7-3 with TRBJ2-3; the D gene is possibly TRBD1 (6 bases). Germline-derived CDR1 and CDR2 are SGHTA and FQGTGA. V was clipped by 3 bases and J by 1 base, with 8 bases between them. This CDR3 contains 14 residues. In DNA, the CDR3 is TGTGCCAGCAGCTTGGGGGCGCGCACAGATACGCAGTATTTT. It encodes CASSLGARTDTQYF. The full variable domain, its missing parts supplied by reference TRBV7-3 and TRBJ2-3, is GAGVSQTPSNKVTEKGKYVELRCDPISGHTALYWYRQSLGQGPEFLIYFQGTGAADDSGLPNDRFFAVRPEGSVSTLKIQRTERGDSAVYLCASSLGARTDTQYFGPGTRLTVL.

The V gene is TRBV15, the J gene TRBJ2-1; 10 bases line up with TRBD2. Germline V gene sequence: CDR1 LNHNV, CDR2 YYDKDF (reference sequence). The V segment lost 4 bases and the J segment 5 bases; nucleotides outside the gene matches: 11. This CDR3 is built from 17 residues. The CDR3 DNA reads as TGTGCCACCAGCAATGATGTCGGACTAGCGGAAGACAATGAGCAGTTCTTC. It codes for CATSNDVGLAEDNEQFF.

The chain links TRBV6-4 to TRBJ2-2, with D possibly being TRBD1 (5 bases). The V end was cut by 2 bases, the J end by 6 bases, with 7 bases between. Germline loops: CDR1 MRHNA, CDR2 SNTAGT. There are 13 residues in the CDR3. CDR3 sequence reads: CASSDRGSGELFF. The DNA of the CDR3 is TGTGCCAGCAGTGACAGGGGATCCGGGGAGCTGTTTTTT.

The rearrangement links TRBV30 to TRBJ1-6; D may be TRBD1 (5 bases). The V end lost 4 bases, the J end lost 10 bases, and 14 bases lay between the germline ends. Germline V gene sequence: CDR1 GTSNPN, CDR2 SVGIG (reference sequence). There are 13 residues in the CDR3. CDR3 bases: TGTGCCTGGAATCAGGGAACGAACTCACCCCTCCACTTT. Protein sequence: CAWNQGTNSPLHF. Full variable domain (remainder filled in from reference TRBV30 and TRBJ1-6): SQTIHQWPATLVQPVGSPLSLECTVEGTSNPNLYWYRQAAGRGLQLLFYSVGIGQISSEVPQNLSASRPQDRQFILSSKKLLLSDSGFYLCAWNQGTNSPLHFGNGTRLTVT.

The rearrangement joins TRBV28 to TRBJ1-4; no clear D gene. This CDR3 has 13 residues. Trimming took 7 bases from V and 6 from J, leaving 12 bases between them. Germline lookup yields CDR1 MDHEN and CDR2 SYDVKM. The CDR3 DNA follows: TGTGCCAGCATAGATCCCTGGTATGAAAAACTGTTTTTT. It translates to CASIDPWYEKLFF.

The chain is built from TRBV13 and TRBJ2-7; D perhaps matches TRBD2 (5 bases). CDR1 and CDR2 (germline): PRHDT, FYEKMQ (reference sequence). This CDR3 is 15 amino acids long. The ends were cut back, 0 bases at V and 0 bases at J, with 9 bases in the middle. CDR3 sequence reads: CASSLGAGRSYEQYF. CDR3 coding DNA: TGTGCCAGCAGCTTAGGGGCGGGTCGCTCCTACGAGCAGTACTTC.

J is TRBJ2-7 and V is TRBV6-6; TRBD2 is a possible D gene (6 bases). The ends were cut back, 8 bases at V and 0 bases at J, with 11 bases in the middle. The CDR3 consists of 13 residues. CDR1 and CDR2 (germline): MNHNY, SVGAGI (reference sequence). The CDR3 sequence is CASRDSSSYEQYF. The CDR3 DNA is TGTGCCAGCCGGGACTCGAGCTCCTACGAGCAGTACTTC.

V gene TRBV2 combines with J gene TRBJ2-3, with a weak D call TRBD1 (6 bases). The CDR3 spans 16 residues. Trimming took 2 bases from V and 1 from J, leaving 13 bases between them. Germline CDR1 reads SNHLY; CDR2 reads FYNNEI. CDR3 region: CASSELGGVGTDTQYF. In DNA, the CDR3 is TGTGCCAGCAGTGAATTAGGGGGAGTGGGCACAGATACGCAGTATTTT.

This clone was detected only once. The chain links TRBV10-1 to TRBJ1-6, with 8 bases that match TRBD1. The CDR3 runs 15 residues. V trimming: 8 bases; J trimming: 4 bases; junction bases outside the gene matches: 7. In germline, CDR1 is WNHNN, CDR2 SYGVQD (reference sequence). The CDR3 is CASPPGGFYNSPLHF. CDR3 DNA sequence: TGCGCCAGCCCCCCAGGGGGCTTTTATAATTCACCCCTCCACTTT.

The V and J genes are TRBV7-3 and TRBJ2-2; D is unclear. The CDR3 has 12 amino acids. The V gene lost 2 bases and the J gene lost 7 bases, with 5 bases spanning the gap. Germline assignment: CDR1 SGHTA and CDR2 FQGTGA. This CDR3 reads CASSLAVGELFF. CDR3 sequence (DNA): TGTGCCAGCAGCTTAGCGGTCGGGGAGCTGTTTTTT.

This chain links TRBV29-1 with TRBJ1-4, with TRBD1 identical over 7 bases. With V trimmed by 7 bases and J by 6 bases, 11 bases remained unmatched. In germline, CDR1 is SQVTM, CDR2 ANQGSEA. The CDR3 has 14 residues. CDR3 in DNA: TGCAGCGCTCTTCACCGGGACAGACATGAAAAACTGTTTTTT. This sequence encodes CSALHRDRHEKLFF.

This chain connects TRBV19 to TRBJ2-7, with D unresolved. The CDR3 loop spans 16 amino acids. Germline V gives CDR1 LNHDA, CDR2 SQIVND (reference sequence). Trimming removed 6 bases from V and 0 bases from J, with 18 bases in between. Here the CDR3 reads CASSSPRSFSSYEQYF. CDR3 coding DNA: TGTGCCAGTAGCTCCCCTCGGAGCTTTAGCTCCTACGAGCAGTACTTC. Together with reference TRBV19 and TRBJ2-7, the CDR3 gives the full variable domain: DGGITQSPKYLFRKEGQNVTLSCEQNLNHDAMYWYRQDPGQGLRLIYYSQIVNDFQKGDIAEGYSVSREKKESFPLTVTSAQKNPTAFYLCASSSPRSFSSYEQYFGPGTRLTVT.

This clone has at least ten counts. The chain recombines TRBV6-5 with TRBJ1-1; D might be TRBD1 (6 bases). The germline V and J ends were trimmed by 7 bases and 3 bases, with 15 bases remaining between them. Looked up from germline, CDR1 is MNHEY and CDR2 is SVGAGI. The length of the CDR3 is 14 residues. The CDR3 here is CASNFREGDTEAFF. CDR3 nucleotides: TGTGCCAGCAACTTCCGGGAGGGGGACACTGAAGCTTTCTTT.

J is TRBJ2-1 and V is TRBV6-6; 9 bases agree with TRBD2. Germline V gives CDR1 MNHNY, CDR2 SVGAGI (reference sequence). The CDR3 covers 16 residues. V dropped 2 bases and J dropped 2; count of bases not matched to a gene: 4. This CDR3 reads CASSYVAGVPYNEQFF. The CDR3 coding sequence is TGTGCCAGCAGTTACGTAGCGGGGGTCCCCTACAATGAGCAGTTCTTC.

This chain connects TRBV5-4 to TRBJ2-5; perhaps TRBD2 as D (5 bases). V lost 8 bases and J 4 bases, leaving 12 bases between the germline ends. In germline, CDR1 is SGHNT, CDR2 YYREEE (reference sequence). CDR3 length equals 12 residues. This chain's CDR3 is CASSEGTETQYF. For the CDR3, the DNA is TGTGCCAGTTCAGAGGGTACAGAGACCCAGTACTTC. The variable domain in full, completed from reference TRBV5-4 and TRBJ2-5, reads ETGVTQSPTHLIKTRGQQVTLRCSSQSGHNTVSWYQQALGQGPQFIFQYYREEENGRGNFPPRFSGLQFPNYSSELNVNALELDDSALYLCASSEGTETQYFGPGTRLLVL.

V usage is TRBV3-1 (or the pseudogene TRBV3-2) and J usage is TRBJ2-3; 7 nucleotides line up with TRBD2. The CDR3 length is 18 residues. Germline CDR1 and CDR2: LGHDT and YNNKEL (reference sequence). The V segment lost 2 bases and the J segment 0 bases; nucleotides outside the gene matches: 11. The DNA of the CDR3 is TGTGCCAGCAGCCAAAGGCGGCTAGCGGTCGCTAGCACAGATACGCAGTATTTT. Its translation: CASSQRRLAVASTDTQYF.

A single count supports this clone. CDR3 sequence (DNA): TGTGCCAGTAGTATAGATCTAGCGGGAGGGCTCACAGATACGCAGTATTTT. This gives the protein CASSIDLAGGLTDTQYF. The chain recombines TRBV19 with TRBJ2-3, with TRBD2 matching 12 bases. Germline CDR1 LNHDA, CDR2 SQIVND (reference sequence). The CDR3 extends over 17 amino acids. The ends lost 0 bases at V and 2 bases at J; junction bases unmatched: 3.

This clone was counted a few times. The chain combines TRBV2 with TRBJ2-7; 8 nucleotides line up with TRBD1. Germline V gene data show CDR1 as SNHLY and CDR2 as FYNNEI. The CDR3 runs to 13 residues. Trimming cost V 6 bases and J 4 bases; bases outside gene matches: 5. The CDR3 DNA is TGTGCCAGCAGACCGACAGGGGAGTACGAGCAGTACTTC. Its translation: CASRPTGEYEQYF.

This chain joins TRBV18 and TRBJ1-1; D gene unclear. The CDR3 extends over 11 amino acids. Trimming took off 2 bases at V and 10 bases at J, with 8 bases between the two ends. Germline CDR1 is KGHSH and CDR2 is LQKENI. The CDR3 coding sequence is TGTGCCAGCTCACCAGGGGAGGGAGCTTTCTTT. Residues: CASSPGEGAFF.

The genes are TRBV13 and TRBJ1-1, with D maybe TRBD1 (5 bases). Between the trimmed V and J ends, which lost 4 bases and 6 bases, there was a span of 6 bases. Per the germline V gene, CDR1 is PRHDT and CDR2 is FYEKMQ (reference sequence). The CDR3 spans 11 residues. CDR3: CASSSTAEAFF. The CDR3 DNA is TGTGCCAGCAGCTCGACAGCTGAAGCTTTCTTT. Based on the CDR3 plus reference TRBV13 and TRBJ1-1, the full variable domain is AAGVIQSPRHLIKEKRETATLKCYPIPRHDTVYWYQQGPGQDPQFLISFYEKMQSDKGSIPDRFSAQQFSDYHSELNMSSLELGDSALYFCASSSTAEAFFGQGTRLTVV.

This rearrangement joins TRBV5-1 to TRBJ1-2, with D unresolved. The CDR3 extends over 13 amino acids. The V and J ends lost 2 bases and 4 bases respectively, with 9 bases between them. Germline values: CDR1 SGHRS, CDR2 YFSETQ. Written as DNA, the CDR3 is TGCGCCAGCAGCTTTCCAGGTTCCTATGGCTACACCTTC. It codes for CASSFPGSYGYTF.

The chain links TRBV5-1 to TRBJ2-2, with 8 bases identical to TRBD2. The germline CDR1 and CDR2 sequences are SGHRS and YFSETQ. This CDR3 has 17 amino acids. V lost 4 bases to trimming and J lost 4 bases; unmatched junction nucleotides: 12. CDR3 loop: CASSPTGGEAGTGELFF. CDR3 DNA sequence: TGCGCCAGCAGCCCCACGGGAGGGGAAGCGGGCACCGGGGAGCTGTTTTTT.

The CDR3 sequence is CASSLGPRDGNTEAFF. For the CDR3, the DNA is TGTGCCAGCAGCTTAGGGCCGCGGGACGGCAACACTGAAGCTTTCTTT. The V call is TRBV7-8, the J call TRBJ1-1, with D possibly being TRBD1 (5 bases). The CDR3 is 16 residues long. Germline loops: CDR1 SGHVS, CDR2 FQNEAQ. Trimming removed 1 base at V and 2 bases at J, with 14 bases between.

Only one count was recorded for this clone. The CDR3 DNA reads TGTGCCAGCAGTTTATCTTGGCAGGGGTATGGCTACACCTTC. Protein sequence: CASSLSWQGYGYTF. The J gene is TRBJ1-2, the V gene TRBV27; D may be TRBD1 (6 bases). The CDR3 loop spans 14 amino acids. Trimming took 0 bases from V and 5 from J, leaving 10 bases between them. Germline V lookup: CDR1 MNHEY, CDR2 SMNVEV (reference sequence).

This clone appeared once. The junction and the germline gene differ at one end; a read error may be behind it. For the CDR3, the DNA is TGTGCTAGCAGCCCCGGACAGGGGATATCGTACGAGCAGTACTTC. It translates to CASSPGQGISYEQYF. The chain carries TRBV7-7 and TRBJ2-7; 9 bases line up with TRBD1. The CDR3 is made up of 15 amino acids. CDR1 is SSHAT, CDR2 FNYEAQ, per germline (reference sequence).

This chain connects TRBV6-5 to TRBJ1-2; D ambiguous. The CDR3 contains 12 residues. Germline V lookup: CDR1 MNHEY, CDR2 SVGAGI. The V end was cut by 6 bases, the J end by 4 bases, with 9 bases between. This CDR3 is CASRRGFYGYTF. As DNA, the CDR3 is TGTGCCAGCAGACGGGGTTTCTATGGCTACACCTTC.

The chain uses TRBV15 and TRBJ2-5; the match to TRBD2 covers 10 bases. Losses at the gene ends were 2 bases for V and 4 bases for J; bases not matched to a gene: 16. This CDR3 comprises 19 residues. Germline V gene data show CDR1 as LNHNV and CDR2 as YYDKDF (reference sequence). CDR3 nucleotides: TGTGCCACCAGCAGACAAACGCCCCGTCTAGCGGGAGACGGAGAGACCCAGTACTTC. Its translation is CATSRQTPRLAGDGETQYF. The full variable domain, with the rest looked up from reference TRBV15 and TRBJ2-5, is DAMVIQNPRYQVTQFGKPVTLSCSQTLNHNVMYWYQQKSSQAPKLLFHYYDKDFNNEADTPDNFQSRRPNTSFCFLDIRSPGLGDTAMYLCATSRQTPRLAGDGETQYFGPGTRLLVL.

The rearrangement links TRBV27 to TRBJ1-2; unclear D gene. The CDR3 is made up of 13 amino acids. In germline, CDR1 is MNHEY, CDR2 SMNVEV (reference sequence). V lost 5 bases and J lost 5, with 12 bases in between. The CDR3 protein is CASSPGGWYGYTF. The CDR3 bases are TGTGCCAGCAGTCCCGGTGGTTGGTATGGCTACACCTTC.

This chain connects TRBV30 to TRBJ1-1; TRBD1 might be the D (5 bases). Looked up from germline, CDR1 is GTSNPN and CDR2 is SVGIG (reference sequence). Trimming removed 4 bases at V and 10 bases at J, with 19 bases between. This CDR3 has 13 amino acids. The CDR3 DNA sequence: TGTGCCTGGAAAACAGGCCGCTGGCTGCGAGCTTTCTTT. It specifies CAWKTGRWLRAFF.